One sample yielded the 21 T cell receptor beta chains listed below, sequenced in a study of memory CD4+ T cells and cytomegalovirus serostatus. Single viable CD3+CD4+CD8-CD45RO+ cells were sorted as the memory CD4+ T cells. Repertoires were generated with immunoSEQ multiplex PCR, while TCRdb's copy carries only in-frame clones and drops some. The data hold approximately 40,000 clones, with more than 65% observed a single time. The sequencing sample was made of memory CD4+ T cells from blood. The origin of the receptors is an adult in good health and CMV-seronegative.

The rearrangement links TRBV5-4 to TRBJ2-7, with 9 nucleotides matching TRBD1. Germline-derived CDR1 and CDR2 are SGHNT and YYREEE (reference sequence). The CDR3 runs 16 residues. V dropped 4 bases and J dropped 3; count of bases not matched to a gene: 11. The CDR3 reads CASSPRSPGQGYEQYF. The CDR3 nucleotides are TGTGCCAGCAGCCCCCGCTCCCCGGGACAGGGCTACGAGCAGTACTTC.

The chain couples TRBV7-8 to TRBJ2-7; 9 bases agree with TRBD1. CDR3 length: 14 residues. Germline CDR1 reads SGHVS; CDR2 reads FQNEAQ. The V and J ends lost 7 bases and 5 bases, in that order; junction bases with no gene match: 9. CDR3 residues: CASTHRDRAHEQYF. CDR3 DNA: TGTGCCAGCACCCACCGGGACAGGGCCCACGAGCAGTACTTC.

This clone was counted once. This chain joins TRBV7-7 and TRBJ2-5; 10 bases line up with TRBD2. CDR3 length: 16 amino acids. V shed 5 bases and J 5 bases; nucleotides not matched to a gene: 11. Germline CDR1 is SSHAT and CDR2 is FNYEAQ (reference sequence). The CDR3 sequence: CASSPFSGGAFETQYF. CDR3 bases: TGTGCCAGCAGCCCGTTCAGCGGGGGGGCCTTCGAGACCCAGTACTTC.

The rearrangement uses TRBV10-3 and TRBJ1-6; TRBD1 might be the D (5 bases). The CDR3 has 14 residues. V was clipped by 0 bases and J by 11 bases, with 11 bases between them. Germline CDR1 ENHRY, CDR2 SYGVKD. CDR3 DNA sequence: TGTGCCATCAGTGAGTCGTGGCAGGGAACACCCCTCCACTTT. This gives the protein CAISESWQGTPLHF.

This clone was observed a single time. V gene TRBV30 combines with J gene TRBJ2-4; the D is unclear. Trimming took 0 bases from V and 7 from J, leaving 10 bases between them. The CDR3 spans 13 residues. Germline V gene lookup returns CDR1 GTSNPN and CDR2 SVGIG (reference sequence). The CDR3 nucleotides are TGTGCCTGGAGTGTAGCGTCTTGGAACATTCAGTACTTC. Protein: CAWSVASWNIQYF. The full variable domain, rest sourced from reference TRBV30 and TRBJ2-4, is SQTIHQWPATLVQPVGSPLSLECTVEGTSNPNLYWYRQAAGRGLQLLFYSVGIGQISSEVPQNLSASRPQDRQFILSSKKLLLSDSGFYLCAWSVASWNIQYFGAGTRLSVL.

This chain uses TRBV5-5 with TRBJ1-2; 12 bases line up with TRBD1. V lost 8 bases, J lost 2 bases, and 1 base stayed unmatched. Germline V gives CDR1 SGHKS, CDR2 YYEKEE (reference sequence). CDR3 length equals 13 residues. Here the CDR3 DNA reads TGTGCCAGGGGACAGGGGGCAAACTATGGCTACACCTTC. This gives the protein CARGQGANYGYTF.

This clone was found a few times. The chain joins TRBV7-2 to TRBJ2-5; TRBD2 agrees at 7 bases. The CDR3 extends over 13 amino acids. With V trimmed by 8 bases and J by 2 bases, 5 bases remained unmatched. In germline, CDR1 is SGHTA, CDR2 FQGNSA. The CDR3 DNA follows: TGTGCCAGCTCCGGGGGGTTGCAAGAGACCCAGTACTTC. Its translation: CASSGGLQETQYF.

The genes are TRBV4-1 and TRBJ1-6, with unresolved D. Trimming removed 1 base at V and 3 bases at J, with 7 bases between. Germline V lookup: CDR1 MGHRA, CDR2 YSYEKL. The CDR3 is 15 residues long. The CDR3 DNA follows: TGCGCCAGCAGCCAAGCCAGCGTCTATAATTCACCCCTCCACTTT. Its protein product is CASSQASVYNSPLHF.

The chain has TRBV7-2 and TRBJ1-6; no firm D call. In germline, CDR1 is SGHTA, CDR2 FQGNSA. V was cut by 1 base and J by 8 bases, with 12 bases left in between. The CDR3 has 15 residues. The CDR3 DNA reads as TGTGCCAGCAGCTTAGGGTTCAGGTTAGATTCACCCCTCCACTTT. Amino acid sequence: CASSLGFRLDSPLHF.

This clone was counted only a few times. The chain carries TRBV19 and TRBJ1-2; D unclear. The CDR3 covers 14 residues. Germline V gene lookup returns CDR1 LNHDA and CDR2 SQIVND (reference sequence). Trimming took off 7 bases at V and 4 bases at J, with 16 bases between the two ends. CDR3 residues: CASTRDGSGYGYTF. The DNA of the CDR3 is TGTGCCAGTACCCGAGACGGGTCTGGCTATGGCTACACCTTC.

The rearrangement joins TRBV7-9 to TRBJ1-5, with unresolved D. From germline, CDR1 is SEHNR and CDR2 FQNEAQ (reference sequence). The CDR3 consists of 12 residues. Between the trimmed V and J ends, which lost 5 bases and 6 bases, there was a span of 8 bases. The CDR3, as DNA: TGTGCCAGCAGCCCCGCGGGTCAGCCCCAGCATTTT. This codes for CASSPAGQPQHF.

This clone was seen a single time. V usage is TRBV6-5 and J usage is TRBJ1-1; 7 nucleotides line up with TRBD1. Per the germline V gene, CDR1 is MNHEY and CDR2 is SVGAGI. Trimming removed 4 bases from V and 1 base from J; junction bases left unmatched: 9. The CDR3 runs 16 residues. The DNA for the CDR3 is TGTGCCAGCAGTTCCCCCCCCGACAGGGCGAACACTGAAGCTTTCTTT. Its translation is CASSSPPDRANTEAFF.

This clone was observed once. The sample contains more than one DNA sequence encoding this CDR3. The V gene is TRBV6-6, the J gene TRBJ2-7, with a weak D call TRBD2 (6 bases). CDR3 length equals 12 residues. Germline V lookup: CDR1 MNHNY, CDR2 SVGAGI (reference sequence). V lost 6 bases, J lost 6 bases, and 12 bases lay in between. The CDR3: CASSPGDREQYF. The CDR3 region has the DNA TGTGCCAGCAGCCCGGGAGACCGCGAGCAGTACTTC.

This clone showed up just a few times. The J gene is TRBJ2-2, the V gene TRBV4-1; D ambiguous. Per germline, CDR1 MGHRA and CDR2 YSYEKL. The CDR3 runs to 16 residues. V dropped 2 bases and J dropped 2 bases, with 12 bases sitting between them. Here the CDR3 reads CASSQRVLRNTGELFF. The CDR3 DNA sequence: TGCGCCAGCAGCCAACGGGTGCTCCGAAACACCGGGGAGCTGTTTTTT.

The rearrangement uses TRBV20-1 and TRBJ2-1; possibly TRBD2 for D (5 bases). V lost 3 bases to trimming and J lost 7 bases, with 7 bases between them. Germline CDR1 is DFQATT and CDR2 is SNEGSKA (reference sequence). The CDR3 extends over 11 amino acids. CDR3 region: CSASRGNEQFF. In nucleotides, the CDR3 is TGCAGTGCTAGTCGAGGGAATGAGCAGTTCTTC.

The chain couples TRBV28 to TRBJ1-2, with no clear D. CDR3 length: 15 residues. V lost 5 bases and J 8 bases, leaving 21 bases between the germline ends. Per the germline V gene, CDR1 is MDHEN and CDR2 is SYDVKM. This CDR3 reads CASSADPGWTSGYTF. Here the CDR3 DNA reads TGTGCCAGCAGTGCCGATCCAGGATGGACTAGCGGCTACACCTTC.

The V call is TRBV7-2, the J call TRBJ1-5; D might be TRBD1 (5 bases). Trimming removed 6 bases from V and 7 bases from J, with 16 bases in between. The CDR3 length is 14 residues. Germline lookup yields CDR1 SGHTA and CDR2 FQGNSA. Written as DNA, the CDR3 is TGTGCCAGCAGTTGGGACGGGAGTCGACAGCCCCAGCATTTT. This gives the protein CASSWDGSRQPQHF.

The chain carries TRBV6-1 and TRBJ2-3, with 9 bases aligning to TRBD2. CDR3 length: 14 residues. Germline trimming cut 6 bases from V and 6 bases from J; bases unmatched to any gene: 7. Per germline, CDR1 MNHNS and CDR2 SASEGT. CDR3 bases: TGTGCCAGCAGGGTTAGCGGGGGAGTGGATACGCAGTATTTT. Translation gives CASRVSGGVDTQYF.

The rearrangement uses TRBV9 and TRBJ2-6; 7 bases are a match to TRBD1. The germline gives CDR1 SGDLS, CDR2 YYNGEE. The CDR3 spans 16 residues. The V and J ends lost 4 bases and 0 bases, in that order; junction bases with no gene match: 4. CDR3 residues: CASSSDRSSGANVLTF. The CDR3 region has the DNA TGTGCCAGCAGCTCGGACAGGAGCTCTGGGGCCAACGTCCTGACTTTC.

The rearrangement joins TRBV5-4 to TRBJ1-2; D gene ambiguous. The germline V and J ends were trimmed by 1 base and 7 bases, with 5 bases remaining between them. The CDR3 sequence is 11 residues long. CDR1 and CDR2 (germline): SGHNT, YYREEE (reference sequence). CDR3 in DNA: TGTGCCAGCAGCTTGAAGGGTGGCTACACCTTC. Its protein product is CASSLKGGYTF. Looking up the rest from reference TRBV5-4 and TRBJ1-2 gives the full variable domain: ETGVTQSPTHLIKTRGQQVTLRCSSQSGHNTVSWYQQALGQGPQFIFQYYREEENGRGNFPPRFSGLQFPNYSSELNVNALELDDSALYLCASSLKGGYTFGSGTRLTVV.

The rearrangement uses TRBV5-1 and TRBJ1-4, with no clear D. Germline V gives CDR1 SGHRS, CDR2 YFSETQ. V lost 4 bases and J 8 bases, leaving 18 bases between the germline ends. CDR3 length equals 15 residues. In DNA, the CDR3 is TGCGCCAGCAGCGCTCTATCGATGGGCGGGGAAAAACTGTTTTTT. It specifies CASSALSMGGEKLFF.